The next 28 T cell receptor beta chains were all read from a single sample in a study of cytomegalovirus exposure and HLA in healthy donors. It was with 60 Vbeta and 13 Jbeta primers that the PCR ran. The repertoire was sequenced with immunoSEQ multiplex PCR; TCRdb's copy has only in-frame clones and lacks some. The data contain fewer than 250,000 clones, approximately 81% of them singletons. What was sequenced was PBMCs. These receptors all stem from a man aged 30-40 years in good health and CMV-seronegative.

J is TRBJ2-1 and V is TRBV7-3; the match to TRBD1 covers 7 bases. Germline V gene lookup returns CDR1 SGHTA and CDR2 FQGTGA. V lost 5 bases and J lost 8; bases outside the gene matches: 12. CDR3 size: 15 residues. CDR3 nucleotides: TGTGCCAGCAGCCCATCCGGGACAGCTACCGATGAGCAGTTCTTC. It codes for CASSPSGTATDEQFF. Looking up the rest from reference TRBV7-3 and TRBJ2-1 gives the full variable domain: GAGVSQTPSNKVTEKGKYVELRCDPISGHTALYWYRQSLGQGPEFLIYFQGTGAADDSGLPNDRFFAVRPEGSVSTLKIQRTERGDSAVYLCASSPSGTATDEQFFGPGTRLTVL.

V and J are TRBV7-9 and TRBJ2-2; 7 bases are shared with TRBD2. Germline values: CDR1 SEHNR, CDR2 FQNEAQ (reference sequence). J was trimmed by 4 bases and V by 7 bases; bases with no gene match: 12. CDR3 size: 16 residues. The CDR3 reads CASNTVGGMGTGELFF. DNA for the CDR3: TGTGCCAGCAACACCGTGGGAGGGATGGGCACCGGGGAGCTGTTTTTT.

This chain links TRBV5-6 with TRBJ2-7; weak D call: TRBD1 (6 bases). Germline CDR1 SGHDT, CDR2 YYEEEE. The CDR3 consists of 14 residues. Trimming removed 0 bases from V and 3 bases from J, with 10 bases in between. CDR3 residues: CASSLETGRYEQYF. CDR3 in DNA: TGTGCCAGCAGCTTGGAGACAGGCCGCTACGAGCAGTACTTC.

V is TRBV7-2 and J is TRBJ2-3; tentative D call: TRBD2 (5 bases). The germline gives CDR1 SGHTA, CDR2 FQGNSA. The ends were cut back, 1 base at V and 4 bases at J, with 12 bases in the middle. This CDR3 has 15 amino acids. Written as DNA, the CDR3 is TGTGCCAGCAGCTTAGACGGGGATCGGGCAGATACGCAGTATTTT. This translates into CASSLDGDRADTQYF.

This clone was seen a single time. The J gene is TRBJ2-2, the V gene TRBV5-4, with 8 bases lining up with TRBD1. The length of the CDR3 is 14 residues. V shed 4 bases, J shed 6 bases, and the junction held 5 bases outside the gene matches. CDR1 is SGHNT and CDR2 is YYREEE in the germline V gene (reference sequence). Here the CDR3 reads CASSPRQGPGELFF. CDR3 coding DNA: TGTGCCAGCAGCCCAAGACAGGGGCCCGGGGAGCTGTTTTTT.

This clone was observed a single time. The CDR3 region is CASSSQGLNTEAFF. Written as DNA, the CDR3 is TGTGCCAGCAGTTCGCAGGGGCTGAACACTGAAGCTTTCTTT. The chain employs TRBV2 and TRBJ1-1; the D gene is possibly TRBD1 (6 bases). The CDR3 extends over 14 amino acids. Germline assignment: CDR1 SNHLY and CDR2 FYNNEI. V lost 5 bases and J 0 bases, leaving 10 bases between the germline ends.

The gene calls are TRBV28 and TRBJ1-3, with 9 bases lining up with TRBD1. Per the germline V gene, CDR1 is MDHEN and CDR2 is SYDVKM. This CDR3 has 16 amino acids. J lost 2 bases, V lost 6 bases, and 8 bases had no gene match. This CDR3 reads CASSDLGQGTGNTIYF. Written as DNA, the CDR3 is TGTGCCAGCAGCGACCTAGGACAGGGGACTGGAAACACCATATATTTT. Full variable domain (outside the CDR3, taken from reference TRBV28 and TRBJ1-3): DVKVTQSSRYLVKRTGEKVFLECVQDMDHENMFWYRQDPGLGLRLIYFSYDVKMKEKGDIPEGYSVSREKKERFSLILESASTNQTSMYLCASSDLGQGTGNTIYFGEGSWLTVV.

The gene calls are TRBV28 and TRBJ2-7, with 7 bases aligning to TRBD2. CDR1 is MDHEN, CDR2 SYDVKM, per germline. The CDR3 runs to 12 residues. The V segment lost 6 bases and the J segment 5 bases; nucleotides outside the gene matches: 4. The CDR3 is CASRQGGDEQYF. The DNA for the CDR3 is TGTGCCAGCAGGCAGGGAGGGGACGAGCAGTACTTC.

V gene TRBV9 combines with J gene TRBJ1-1, with D unresolved. In germline, CDR1 is SGDLS, CDR2 YYNGEE. V was cut by 5 bases and J by 6 bases, with 11 bases left in between. The CDR3 is 12 amino acids. The CDR3 reads CASRIREAEAFF. The DNA for the CDR3 is TGTGCCAGCAGAATTCGGGAGGCTGAAGCTTTCTTT.

V gene TRBV19 combines with J gene TRBJ2-2; D is perhaps TRBD2 (6 bases). Between the trimmed V and J ends, which lost 3 bases and 3 bases, there was a span of 11 bases. The CDR3 has 15 residues. Germline values: CDR1 LNHDA, CDR2 SQIVND (reference sequence). CDR3 residues: CASSIGGVYTGELFF. The CDR3 DNA is TGTGCCAGTAGTATCGGAGGGGTCTACACCGGGGAGCTGTTTTTT. Supplemented by reference TRBV19 and TRBJ2-2, the full variable domain reads DGGITQSPKYLFRKEGQNVTLSCEQNLNHDAMYWYRQDPGQGLRLIYYSQIVNDFQKGDIAEGYSVSREKKESFPLTVTSAQKNPTAFYLCASSIGGVYTGELFFGEGSRLTVL.

The V call is TRBV6-6, the J call TRBJ1-4; TRBD1 might be the D (5 bases). Trimming left V 5 bases short and J 4 bases short, with 8 bases between. The CDR3 spans 13 residues. Per the germline V gene, CDR1 is MNHNY and CDR2 is SVGAGI (reference sequence). The CDR3 bases are TGTGCCAGCAGTCTACAGGATAATGAAAAACTGTTTTTT. Translated: CASSLQDNEKLFF.

The rearrangement links TRBV5-1 to TRBJ1-2, with D possibly TRBD1 on 5 matching bases. Germline loops: CDR1 SGHRS, CDR2 YFSETQ. V lost 0 bases and J lost 8, with 14 bases in between. CDR3 length equals 14 residues. For the CDR3, the DNA is TGCGCCAGCAGCTTGGAGGCAGGGTCCGGCGGCTACACCTTC. Translated, it gives CASSLEAGSGGYTF.

The gene calls are TRBV4-1 and TRBJ2-3, with D perhaps matching TRBD2 (6 bases). The length of the CDR3 is 15 residues. Germline CDR1 reads MGHRA; CDR2 reads YSYEKL. V was clipped by 3 bases and J by 7 bases, with 17 bases between them. CDR3 DNA sequence: TGCGCCAGCAGCCACCTCCCCGGGGGTGGGAATACGCAGTATTTT. It yields the protein CASSHLPGGGNTQYF.

The table lists this clone with a count of one. The rearrangement joins TRBV5-4 to TRBJ2-5, with 7 positions matching TRBD1. V gave up 3 bases and J gave up 12 bases; unmatched junction bases: 8. CDR1 and CDR2 from the germline V gene are SGHNT and YYREEE (reference sequence). The CDR3 is made up of 12 amino acids. DNA for the CDR3: TGTGCCAGCAGCTGGGACAGTCGCTGGAAGTACTTC. Encoded protein: CASSWDSRWKYF.

The genes are TRBV7-9 and TRBJ1-4; TRBD1 aligns across 10 bases. Germline V lookup: CDR1 SEHNR, CDR2 FQNEAQ (reference sequence). J was trimmed by 8 bases and V by 5 bases; bases with no gene match: 8. This CDR3 is 15 amino acids long. The CDR3 reads CASSRWDRGGEKLFF. Written as DNA, the CDR3 is TGTGCCAGCAGCAGATGGGACAGGGGTGGAGAAAAACTGTTTTTT.

CDR3 region: CASSLLPPGGRDGVGYTF. CDR3 DNA sequence: TGTGCCAGCAGCCTACTCCCACCCGGAGGCCGGGATGGAGTTGGCTACACCTTC. The rearrangement links TRBV7-9 to TRBJ1-2; D ambiguous. The germline V and J ends were trimmed by 5 bases and 7 bases, with 29 bases remaining between them. CDR3 size: 18 residues. Germline CDR1 SEHNR, CDR2 FQNEAQ (reference sequence).

V and J are TRBV6-1 and TRBJ1-3; tentative D call: TRBD1 (6 bases). Looked up from germline, CDR1 is MNHNS and CDR2 is SASEGT. There are 15 residues in the CDR3. The ends were cut back, 4 bases at V and 8 bases at J, with 18 bases in the middle. The CDR3 loop reads CASSGTVALADTIYF. For the CDR3, the DNA is TGTGCCAGCAGTGGGACAGTCGCCCTAGCAGACACCATATATTTT.

The chain is built from TRBV6-6 and TRBJ2-1; weak D call: TRBD2 (5 bases). Germline loops: CDR1 MNHNY, CDR2 SVGAGI (reference sequence). Trimming stripped 4 bases from V and 0 bases from J, with 7 bases between. The length of the CDR3 is 14 residues. The CDR3: CASSSEASYNEQFF. CDR3 in DNA: TGTGCCAGCAGTTCGGAGGCCTCCTACAATGAGCAGTTCTTC.

J is TRBJ1-6 and V is TRBV11-2; TRBD1 aligns across 9 bases. The CDR3 contains 15 residues. Trimming at V came to 1 base and at J to 10 bases, leaving 5 bases not matched to a gene. Germline V CDR1 and CDR2: SGHAT, FQNNGV. CDR3 bases: TGTGCCAGCAGCTTAGGAAACAGGGGGCCCTCACCCCTCCACTTT. Its translation: CASSLGNRGPSPLHF.

As DNA, the CDR3 is TGTGCCAGCAGCGTTCAGGGGAACACCGGGGAGCTGTTTTTT. Translated, it gives CASSVQGNTGELFF. V is TRBV9 and J is TRBJ2-2, with a weak D call TRBD1 (5 bases). Trimming removed 2 bases at V and 1 base at J, with 6 bases between. Germline V gene sequence: CDR1 SGDLS, CDR2 YYNGEE. The CDR3 has 14 residues.

V and J are TRBV6-1 and TRBJ2-5; TRBD1 aligns across 7 bases. The CDR3 loop spans 15 amino acids. Losses at the gene ends were 3 bases for V and 0 bases for J; bases not matched to a gene: 4. The V gene's germline CDR1 is MNHNS and CDR2 SASEGT. The CDR3, as DNA: TGTGCCAGCAGTGAGTGGCAGGGGGACCAAGAGACCCAGTACTTC. Translated, it gives CASSEWQGDQETQYF.

The rearrangement joins TRBV7-3 to TRBJ2-2, with TRBD1 matching over 9 bases. The CDR3 is 14 amino acids. CDR1 and CDR2 (germline): SGHTA, FQGTGA. V shed 6 bases and J 6 bases; nucleotides not matched to a gene: 5. CDR3 in DNA: TGTGCCAGCAGTAGGGACAGGGCGGCCGGGGAGCTGTTTTTT. Its translation: CASSRDRAAGELFF.

CDR3 DNA sequence: TGTGCCAGCAGCAAACCGACAGGGCCAGAGACCCAGTACTTC. This gives the protein CASSKPTGPETQYF. The chain recombines TRBV28 with TRBJ2-5, with 7 bases identical to TRBD1. V gave up 6 bases and J gave up 4 bases; unmatched junction bases: 8. This CDR3 is built from 14 residues. Germline V CDR1 and CDR2: MDHEN, SYDVKM.

J is TRBJ2-2 and V is TRBV29-1, with D maybe TRBD1 (6 bases). The germline V and J ends were trimmed by 3 bases and 8 bases, with 10 bases remaining between them. Germline V gene lookup returns CDR1 SQVTM and CDR2 ANQGSEA. The CDR3 contains 12 residues. In DNA form, the CDR3 reads TGCAGCGTTGAGGCAGGGGTTGGGGAGCTGTTTTTT. This sequence encodes CSVEAGVGELFF.

The count of this clone is one. This chain uses TRBV7-9 with TRBJ2-7; 9 bases map to TRBD1. With V trimmed by 2 bases and J by 5 bases, 10 bases remained unmatched. Germline CDR1 is SEHNR and CDR2 is FQNEAQ (reference sequence). The CDR3 is 16 amino acids. This CDR3 is CASSLYMGQGEHEQYF. For the CDR3, the DNA is TGTGCCAGCAGCTTATATATGGGACAGGGTGAACACGAGCAGTACTTC.

Written as DNA, the CDR3 is TGTGCCAGCAGCTTAGACGGGGGCTCCTACGAGCAGTACTTC. This gives the protein CASSLDGGSYEQYF. The chain is built from TRBV7-9 and TRBJ2-7; TRBD2 is a possible D gene (6 bases). V was pared by 1 base and J by 0 bases, with 7 bases between. CDR1 is SEHNR, CDR2 FQNEAQ, per germline (reference sequence). This CDR3 region has 14 residues.

CDR3 DNA sequence: TGCAGCGTCGGGGGACAGGGGGCCTCCTACGAGCAGTACTTC. Amino acid sequence: CSVGGQGASYEQYF. The V call is TRBV29-1, the J call TRBJ2-7, with 12 bases that match TRBD1. CDR1 is SQVTM and CDR2 is ANQGSEA in the germline V gene. V was clipped by 6 bases and J by 0 bases; unmatched bases: 3. The CDR3 is made up of 14 amino acids.

This clone turned up a few times. This chain connects TRBV5-1 to TRBJ2-5, with 8 bases identical to TRBD1. There are 14 residues in the CDR3. Germline-derived CDR1 and CDR2 are SGHRS and YFSETQ. V trimming: 4 bases; J trimming: 4 bases; junction bases outside the gene matches: 6. CDR3 DNA: TGCGCCAGCAGCACAGGACAGGGCCCAGAGACCCAGTACTTC. Its translation is CASSTGQGPETQYF.